This T cell receptor beta chain was retrieved from a study of regulatory T cells in long-lasting Graves disease. Trimming at V came to 2 bases and at J to 3 bases, leaving 4 bases not matched to a gene. From germline, CDR1 is SGHAT and CDR2 FQNNGV. This CDR3 spans 14 amino acids. Time point defined: persistent/refractory GD, antithyroid drugs over 5 years with positive TRAb. PBMC-extracted RNA yielded the TCR library. This clonotype appeared many times. The authors built TCR beta libraries using iRepertoire HTBI primers and Arm-PCR of CDR3 regions. One entry per CDR3 protein results from TCRdb running MiXCR on the multiplex PCR reads. The table lists about 470,000 distinct CDR3 sequences, 20% to 25% of them singletons.

Sequenced material: peripheral blood mononuclear cells (PBMCs), taken when the disease was refractory, from a patient treated with antithyroid drugs. The TCR comes from a female donor with Graves disease. V gene TRBV11-2 combines with J gene TRBJ2-7; 7 bases align to TRBD1. The CDR3 nucleotides are TGTGCCAGCAGCTTATCAGGGGGTCGCTACGAGCAGTACTTC. It translates to CASSLSGGRYEQYF.